The 29 T cell receptor beta chains in this list originate from one sample, sequenced in a study of cytomegalovirus exposure and HLA in healthy donors. Produced via immunoSEQ multiplex PCR; TCRdb's table is partial and in-frame only. The sample yields around 220,000 clones, approximately 83% seen once. Sequenced material: PBMCs. The receptors stem from a woman in her 30s in good health and CMV-seropositive.

The sample holds a few counts of this clone. One base away lies a much larger clone, so this may be a sequencing read error. V usage is TRBV2 and J usage is TRBJ2-2; 10 bases agree with TRBD1. Germline V CDR1 and CDR2: SNHLY, FYNNEI. Trimming took 1 base from V and 4 from J; bases not matched to a gene: 0. CDR3 size: 15 residues. CDR3 nucleotides: TGTGCCAGCAGTGAAGGGACAGGGGGCACCGGGGAGCTGTTTTTT. It yields the protein CASSEGTGGTGELFF.

The chain couples TRBV2 to TRBJ2-7, with 9 bases fitting TRBD1. The CDR3 sequence is 15 residues long. Trimming cost V 5 bases and J 0 bases; bases outside gene matches: 5. The germline gives CDR1 SNHLY, CDR2 FYNNEI. The CDR3 bases are TGTGCCAGCAGTCGACAGGGGGATCTCTCCTACGAGCAGTACTTC. The encoded protein is CASSRQGDLSYEQYF.

The J gene is TRBJ1-1, the V gene TRBV18; tentative D call: TRBD1 (5 bases). The V gene's germline CDR1 is KGHSH and CDR2 LQKENI. The V and J ends lost 4 bases and 3 bases respectively, with 15 bases between them. The CDR3 covers 15 residues. This chain's CDR3 is CASSLSQQGDTEAFF. CDR3 nucleotides: TGTGCCAGCTCACTCTCCCAGCAGGGAGACACTGAAGCTTTCTTT.

The chain recombines TRBV19 with TRBJ1-2; 7 nucleotides align to TRBD1. CDR3 length equals 14 residues. The ends lost 8 bases at V and 5 bases at J; junction bases unmatched: 11. Germline CDR1 is LNHDA and CDR2 is SQIVND (reference sequence). CDR3 sequence: CASLDRSPQYGYTF. The CDR3 DNA is TGTGCCAGTCTGGACAGGTCGCCCCAGTATGGCTACACCTTC.

This chain links TRBV7-3 with TRBJ2-5, with D hard to call. From germline, CDR1 is SGHTA and CDR2 FQGTGA. Trimming cost V 3 bases and J 3 bases, with 2 bases left between them. The CDR3 extends over 11 amino acids. CDR3 bases: TGTGCCAGCAGCTTGAAAGAGACCCAGTACTTC. Translation: CASSLKETQYF.

The genes are TRBV6-1 and TRBJ1-5, with 8 bases that match TRBD1. The V segment lost 6 bases and the J segment 3 bases; nucleotides outside the gene matches: 7. The CDR3 length is 15 residues. The germline V gene has CDR1 MNHNS and CDR2 SASEGT. The CDR3 nucleotides are TGTGCCAGCAGCCCGAAGGACAGGGTCAATCAGCCCCAGCATTTT. Translating it yields CASSPKDRVNQPQHF.

J is TRBJ1-1 and V is TRBV5-1; D remains ambiguous. CDR1 and CDR2 (germline): SGHRS, YFSETQ. V lost 4 bases and J 4 bases, leaving 11 bases between the germline ends. The CDR3 runs to 13 residues. The CDR3 DNA reads as TGCGCCAGCAGCCCCTGGAGCTTCACTGAAGCTTTCTTT. Its protein product is CASSPWSFTEAFF.

CDR3 nucleotides: TGTGCCAGCAGTTACTACAGGGATACTGAAGCTTTCTTT. Translating gives CASSYYRDTEAFF. The chain carries TRBV6-5 and TRBJ1-1; possible D gene TRBD1, 6 bases. Trimming took off 1 base at V and 5 bases at J, with 8 bases between the two ends. The CDR3 loop spans 13 amino acids. CDR1 and CDR2 from the germline V gene are MNHEY and SVGAGI.

The chain is built from TRBV4-2 and TRBJ2-5; TRBD1 agrees at 7 bases. This CDR3 is built from 14 residues. Germline V lookup: CDR1 LGHNA, CDR2 YNFKEQ. The V and J ends lost 4 bases and 4 bases, in that order; junction bases with no gene match: 6. The CDR3 nucleotides are TGTGCCAGCAGCCGCAGGACAGGAGGAGAGACCCAGTACTTC. Encoded protein: CASSRRTGGETQYF.

This sequence joins TRBV6-6 and TRBJ2-7; the match to TRBD2 covers 16 bases. The CDR3 length is 16 residues. Germline assignment: CDR1 MNHNY and CDR2 SVGAGI (reference sequence). The V and J ends lost 0 bases and 10 bases, in that order; junction bases with no gene match: 6. The CDR3 region has the DNA TGTGCCAGCAGTTACTCCGCGGGACTAGCGGGAGGGAGACAGTACTTC. Translated: CASSYSAGLAGGRQYF.

This chain joins TRBV2 and TRBJ1-2; 9 positions match TRBD1. The V and J ends lost 8 bases and 5 bases, in that order; junction bases with no gene match: 6. Per germline, CDR1 SNHLY and CDR2 FYNNEI. The CDR3 is 13 amino acids. CDR3 nucleotide sequence: TGTGCCAGCCATACAGGGGGCGAATATGGCTACACCTTC. As protein: CASHTGGEYGYTF.

The chain recombines TRBV9 with TRBJ1-1, with 9 bases lining up with TRBD1. Germline-derived CDR1 and CDR2 are SGDLS and YYNGEE. Unmatched junction bases numbered 5, after V lost 0 bases and J lost 5 bases. The CDR3 runs 15 residues. CDR3 nucleotides: TGTGCCAGCAGCGTAGCGCCGGGACAGGGAACTGAAGCTTTCTTT. It codes for CASSVAPGQGTEAFF.

The V and J genes are TRBV30 and TRBJ1-1; 8 bases line up with TRBD1. Germline V gene sequence: CDR1 GTSNPN, CDR2 SVGIG (reference sequence). V was clipped by 7 bases and J by 7 bases; unmatched bases: 14. This CDR3 has 14 residues. The CDR3 DNA follows: TGTGCCTCAGGGACAGGTCACCCCCTACTTGAAGCTTTCTTT. This gives the protein CASGTGHPLLEAFF.

J is TRBJ2-5 and V is TRBV5-1; 15 bases line up with TRBD2. J gave up 4 bases and V 0 bases, and 4 bases lay outside the gene matches. Germline values: CDR1 SGHRS, CDR2 YFSETQ. The CDR3 runs to 17 residues. CDR3 sequence (DNA): TGCGCCAGCAGCTTGGCCCTGGGACTAGCGGGAGGAGAGACCCAGTACTTC. Amino acids: CASSLALGLAGGETQYF.

The genes are TRBV10-3 and TRBJ2-7; the match to TRBD1 covers 7 bases. CDR3 length: 16 amino acids. The germline CDR1 and CDR2 sequences are ENHRY and SYGVKD. V was clipped by 8 bases and J by 4 bases; unmatched bases: 17. In DNA, the CDR3 is TGTGCCATCGGTCCCGGGACAGAACTACGCTCTTACGAGCAGTACTTC. It translates to CAIGPGTELRSYEQYF.

V is TRBV12-5 and J is TRBJ2-7; D is perhaps TRBD1 (6 bases). This CDR3 has 15 amino acids. The germline V gene has CDR1 LGHNT and CDR2 FRNRAP. Trimming stripped 5 bases from V and 5 bases from J, with 19 bases between. The CDR3 is CASGHTGSIYHEQYF. Written as DNA, the CDR3 is TGTGCTAGTGGTCATACAGGGTCCATATACCACGAGCAGTACTTC.

This chain connects TRBV30 to TRBJ2-7, with unresolved D. Per germline, CDR1 GTSNPN and CDR2 SVGIG (reference sequence). Trimming stripped 2 bases from V and 2 bases from J, with 16 bases between. The CDR3 is made up of 15 amino acids. CDR3 sequence reads: CAWSLVRARTYEQYF. The CDR3 nucleotides are TGTGCCTGGAGTCTAGTCCGGGCGCGAACCTACGAGCAGTACTTC.

The chain carries TRBV6-4 and TRBJ2-4; no reliable D call. Germline V CDR1 and CDR2: MRHNA, SNTAGT. V was clipped by 10 bases and J by 0 bases, with 16 bases between them. The CDR3 contains 15 residues. The CDR3: CAKIKAELAKNIQYF. CDR3 DNA sequence: TGTGCCAAGATTAAAGCTGAACTAGCCAAAAACATTCAGTACTTC.

This chain links TRBV30 with TRBJ1-2; a weak D match, TRBD1 (6 bases). This CDR3 comprises 16 residues. Trimming took 0 bases from V and 3 from J, leaving 17 bases between them. The germline V gene encodes CDR1 GTSNPN and CDR2 SVGIG (reference sequence). CDR3 loop: CAWSVQVDRPHYGYTF. The CDR3, as DNA: TGTGCCTGGAGTGTACAGGTTGACAGGCCACACTATGGCTACACCTTC.

CDR3 sequence: CASSQHISSYEQYF. Here the CDR3 DNA reads TGTGCCAGCAGCCAACATATTAGCTCCTACGAGCAGTACTTC. The rearrangement uses TRBV14 and TRBJ2-7; D gene uncertain. This CDR3 has 14 amino acids. The V gene's germline CDR1 is SGHDN and CDR2 FVKESK. V lost 2 bases and J lost 0, with 8 bases in between.

V is TRBV25-1 and J is TRBJ1-1, with TRBD1 matching over 9 bases. With V trimmed by 8 bases and J by 5 bases, 6 bases remained unmatched. Germline CDR1 is MGHDK and CDR2 is SYGVNS. The CDR3 length is 13 residues. The CDR3 DNA reads TGTGCCAGCGGTAGGACAGGGGAAACTGAAGCTTTCTTT. As protein: CASGRTGETEAFF.

The V gene is TRBV6-1, the J gene TRBJ1-5; tentative D call: TRBD1 (5 bases). The germline V and J ends were trimmed by 7 bases and 4 bases, with 17 bases remaining between them. The CDR3 spans 15 residues. Germline lookup yields CDR1 MNHNS and CDR2 SASEGT. CDR3 protein: CASTPGLTENQPQHF. CDR3 nucleotides: TGTGCCAGCACTCCGGGACTCACCGAAAATCAGCCCCAGCATTTT.

The V gene is TRBV2, the J gene TRBJ2-3; D tentatively reads TRBD1 or TRBD2 (5 bases each). Germline V lookup: CDR1 SNHLY, CDR2 FYNNEI. The V gene lost 0 bases and the J gene lost 2 bases, with 21 bases spanning the gap. This CDR3 comprises 19 residues. The CDR3 DNA is TGTGCCAGCAGTGAAGCGAATGGATCCGGGACCTCGATCACAGATACGCAGTATTTT. It is translated as CASSEANGSGTSITDTQYF.

The chain is built from TRBV27 and TRBJ2-7; D is ambiguous. The germline gives CDR1 MNHEY, CDR2 SMNVEV (reference sequence). The V gene lost 8 bases and the J gene lost 0 bases, with 5 bases spanning the gap. The CDR3 is 11 amino acids. The CDR3 DNA follows: TGTGCCAGCCATTCCTCCTACGAGCAGTACTTC. This codes for CASHSSYEQYF.

This clone appeared a single time. This chain links TRBV6-5 with TRBJ1-2; the D is unclear. Per the germline V gene, CDR1 is MNHEY and CDR2 is SVGAGI. V shed 4 bases and J shed 8 bases, with 17 bases lying between them. The CDR3 spans 14 residues. CDR3 residues: CASSSRPQADGYTF. CDR3 nucleotides: TGTGCCAGCAGTTCCCGCCCACAAGCGGACGGCTACACCTTC.

The chain employs TRBV15 and TRBJ1-1, with a possible D match to TRBD1 (5 bases). Germline values: CDR1 LNHNV, CDR2 YYDKDF (reference sequence). CDR3 length: 15 residues. V was clipped by 0 bases and J by 3 bases, with 11 bases between them. The CDR3 loop reads CATSRDRAGYTEAFF. The CDR3 DNA is TGTGCCACCAGCAGAGATCGGGCAGGGTACACTGAAGCTTTCTTT.

V gene TRBV27 combines with J gene TRBJ2-5, with D tentatively TRBD1 or TRBD2 (5 bases each). Germline-derived CDR1 and CDR2 are MNHEY and SMNVEV (reference sequence). The CDR3 sequence is 15 residues long. V lost 3 bases to trimming and J lost 5 bases, with 16 bases between them. The CDR3 DNA reads TGTGCCAGCAGTTTGTCGGGGCAAAGAGGGGAGACCCAGTACTTC. Its translation is CASSLSGQRGETQYF.

This rearrangement joins TRBV19 to TRBJ2-2, with D possibly matching TRBD1 (6 bases). Germline V gene data show CDR1 as LNHDA and CDR2 as SQIVND (reference sequence). V shed 8 bases and J shed 1 base, with 8 bases lying between them. The CDR3 contains 13 residues. The CDR3 DNA follows: TGTGCCAGTCAGACAGGGAACACCGGGGAGCTGTTTTTT. Residues: CASQTGNTGELFF.

This clone was counted once. This chain connects TRBV9 to TRBJ1-5; tentative D call: TRBD1 (5 bases). Trimming took off 4 bases at V and 4 bases at J, with 15 bases between the two ends. Germline values: CDR1 SGDLS, CDR2 YYNGEE. CDR3 length: 15 amino acids. The CDR3 nucleotides are TGTGCCAGCAGCCCAGGGTGGGGGGGGAATCAGCCCCAGCATTTT. Protein sequence: CASSPGWGGNQPQHF.